The entry below describes one TCR beta chain. The method was immunoSEQ multiplex PCR; TCRdb's version includes in-frame clones alone and lacks a portion of them. The sample records roughly 52,000 clones, about four fifths being singletons. The data derive from a study of PD-L1 blockade in urothelial cancer. Study in general: Of under 30 patients, twenty-five were males with bladder-origin urothelial cancer.

The sample's time point: pretreatment peripheral blood. Locally advanced or metastatic urothelial carcinoma was present in patients. Germline V lookup: CDR1 SGDLS, CDR2 YYNGEE. V lost 2 bases and J lost 0, with 12 bases in between. This CDR3 contains 16 residues. Sample: PBMCs, taken around atezolizumab (anti-PD-L1) treatment. The clonotype was recovered from a man aged 45-60 years with urothelial cancer. V gene TRBV9 combines with J gene TRBJ1-3; tentative D call: TRBD1 (5 bases). The CDR3 loop is CASSVSDSDSGNTIYF. CDR3 DNA sequence: TGTGCCAGCAGCGTGTCCGACAGTGACTCTGGAAACACCATATATTTT.